What follows is one T cell receptor delta chain and its context. Its specificity is unknown. With a far larger clone one base away, a read error is the likely cause. This sample includes further DNA sequences coding for the same CDR3. The data are from a study of γδ T cells in repeated Plasmodium falciparum infection. About the study: The natural-infection arm compared Malian children under seasonal malaria with matched Australian children. The study, taken as a whole, reports: Repeated controlled infections reportedly drove waves of new clonotype selection in Vdelta2-negative, mostly Vdelta1+, gammadelta repertoires. Donors in Mali lived in a small rural village, largely one ethnic group.

There are 17 residues in the CDR3. Germline CDR1 reads GEAIGNYY; CDR2 reads EKD. Flow sorting of PBMC yielded separate Vgamma9/Vdelta2+ and Vdelta2-negative gammadelta T cell populations for bulk repertoire analysis. Sequencing covered both gamma and delta TCR chains per sample. TCRdb processed the multiplex PCR reads again with the CATT caller. The data hold tens of thousands of delta-chain clones, with roughly 1.5% observed a single time. The sample taken for sequencing was gamma-delta T cells from blood. The V gene reported is TRDV2; the J gene is uncalled; whether TRDD3, the table's D call, matches the DNA was not checked. The sequence came from a pool of human donors (malaria-infected and uninfected, not separated). The CDR3 region has the DNA TGTGCCTGTGACACCCTGGGGGATAGGAACCTCACCGATAAGCTCATCTTT. Encoded protein: CACDTLGDRNLTDKLIF.